This passage covers 26 T cell receptor beta chains from one sample sequenced in a study of CD8+ T cells in alopecia areata. In each case, RNA was isolated and then reverse transcribed into cDNA as the sequencing template. Some clones are missing from TCRdb's copy, which holds only in-frame ones; the method was immunoSEQ multiplex PCR. The sample lists about 180,000 clones; less than 80% were seen once. Material: CD8+ T cells sorted from blood, obtained at week 0. All receptors come from a human donor with alopecia areata.

The chain recombines TRBV14 with TRBJ2-1; 9 bases line up with TRBD2. V shed 0 bases and J 5 bases; nucleotides not matched to a gene: 8. Germline-derived CDR1 and CDR2 are SGHDN and FVKESK. This CDR3 has 17 amino acids. The CDR3 loop is CASSQDTGTSRHNEQFF. The DNA for the CDR3 is TGTGCCAGCAGCCAAGATACTGGGACTAGCCGACACAATGAGCAGTTCTTC.

The gene calls are TRBV6-5 and TRBJ1-2; D may be TRBD1 (6 bases). Between the trimmed V and J ends, which lost 5 bases and 6 bases, there was a span of 13 bases. CDR1 is MNHEY and CDR2 is SVGAGI in the germline V gene. The CDR3 sequence is 13 residues long. The CDR3 DNA reads as TGTGCCAGCAGTCGCACAGGGACGGATGGCTACACCTTC. Translating gives CASSRTGTDGYTF.

This clone was observed a handful of times. The V and J genes are TRBV6-6 and TRBJ2-7; maybe TRBD1 (6 bases). Trimming stripped 4 bases from V and 0 bases from J, with 16 bases between. Germline CDR1 reads MNHNY; CDR2 reads SVGAGI (reference sequence). The CDR3 has 16 residues. In nucleotides, the CDR3 is TGTGCCAGCAGTTGGGACACCCACATAAACTCCTACGAGCAGTACTTC. As protein: CASSWDTHINSYEQYF.

This sequence joins TRBV13 and TRBJ1-6; D gene uncertain. Germline-derived CDR1 and CDR2 are PRHDT and FYEKMQ (reference sequence). Trimming took off 0 bases at V and 10 bases at J, with 16 bases between the two ends. CDR3 length equals 16 residues. As DNA, the CDR3 is TGTGCCAGCAGCTTAGGTAGGTCGGGAAAGGGCTCACCCCTCCACTTT. Its protein is CASSLGRSGKGSPLHF. Combining the CDR3 with reference TRBV13 and TRBJ1-6 gives the whole variable domain AAGVIQSPRHLIKEKRETATLKCYPIPRHDTVYWYQQGPGQDPQFLISFYEKMQSDKGSIPDRFSAQQFSDYHSELNMSSLELGDSALYFCASSLGRSGKGSPLHFGNGTRLTVT.

This clone was counted between two and nine times. The CDR3 DNA follows: TGCAGCGTGGGGCCAACAACTAATGAAAAACTGTTTTTT. Residues: CSVGPTTNEKLFF. This chain joins TRBV29-1 and TRBJ1-4; a weak D match, TRBD1 (5 bases). This CDR3 contains 13 residues. The V end was cut by 6 bases, the J end by 0 bases, with 8 bases between. Germline loops: CDR1 SQVTM, CDR2 ANQGSEA.

The chain couples TRBV2 to TRBJ1-2, with TRBD1 identical over 9 bases. J gave up 8 bases and V 1 base, and 5 bases lay outside the gene matches. In germline, CDR1 is SNHLY, CDR2 FYNNEI. This CDR3 contains 14 residues. CDR3 in DNA: TGTGCCAGCAGTGAAGTCGGGACAGGGAGAGGCTACACCTTC. This encodes CASSEVGTGRGYTF.

The CDR3, as DNA: TGTGCCAGCAGCCCCGAGGGGGTAAACTATGGCTACACCTTC. Its translation is CASSPEGVNYGYTF. The gene calls are TRBV9 and TRBJ1-2; weak D call: TRBD1 (6 bases). This CDR3 spans 14 amino acids. V dropped 4 bases and J dropped 2 bases, with 12 bases sitting between them. In germline, CDR1 is SGDLS, CDR2 YYNGEE.

This chain joins TRBV25-1 and TRBJ2-7; TRBD1 might be the D (6 bases). V lost 10 bases and J lost 4, with 23 bases in between. Germline V gene lookup returns CDR1 MGHDK and CDR2 SYGVNS. CDR3 length equals 15 residues. CDR3 amino acids: CATQPPGVLRYEQYF. The CDR3 DNA reads as TGTGCCACGCAACCTCCAGGGGTTCTCAGATACGAGCAGTACTTC.

The chain uses TRBV7-9 and TRBJ1-2; no clear D gene. Germline V gives CDR1 SEHNR, CDR2 FQNEAQ (reference sequence). The CDR3 sequence is 14 residues long. Trimming pared 2 bases from V and 8 bases from J, leaving 15 bases between. The CDR3 sequence is CASSLKAALGGYTF. The DNA of the CDR3 is TGTGCCAGCAGCTTAAAGGCGGCATTGGGAGGCTACACCTTC.

The chain is built from TRBV18 and TRBJ2-3; no firm D call. V lost 0 bases to trimming and J lost 3 bases, with 7 bases between them. Germline V gene sequence: CDR1 KGHSH, CDR2 LQKENI. This CDR3 comprises 14 residues. The CDR3 DNA is TGTGCCAGCTCACCACCGACTGGGACAGATACGCAGTATTTT. It is translated as CASSPPTGTDTQYF.

The CDR3 loop reads CASRYRVNTGELFF. CDR3 nucleotides: TGTGCCAGCAGATACAGAGTTAACACCGGGGAGCTGTTTTTT. The chain has TRBV27 and TRBJ2-2; D gene ambiguous. Germline V lookup: CDR1 MNHEY, CDR2 SMNVEV (reference sequence). The CDR3 extends over 14 amino acids. V was shortened by 6 bases and J by 2 bases, with 10 bases between the two germline ends.

The rearrangement uses TRBV30 and TRBJ1-2, with 11 bases identical to TRBD1. The germline V gene encodes CDR1 GTSNPN and CDR2 SVGIG (reference sequence). The V and J ends lost 0 bases and 2 bases, in that order; junction bases with no gene match: 8. This CDR3 spans 17 amino acids. This chain's CDR3 is CAWSVGSDRGPNYGYTF. As DNA, the CDR3 is TGTGCCTGGAGTGTAGGTTCGGACAGGGGGCCCAACTATGGCTACACCTTC.

The chain employs TRBV29-1 and TRBJ2-7, with TRBD1 matching over 7 bases. V was pared by 0 bases and J by 0 bases, with 8 bases of the junction left unmatched. Germline CDR1 and CDR2: SQVTM and ANQGSEA. The CDR3 length is 16 residues. The CDR3 nucleotides read TGCAGCGTTGAAGAAACCAGGACAGGCAACTCCTACGAGCAGTACTTC. Its protein is CSVEETRTGNSYEQYF.

V usage is TRBV29-1 and J usage is TRBJ2-5; perhaps TRBD1 as D (5 bases). Germline V gene sequence: CDR1 SQVTM, CDR2 ANQGSEA. CDR3 length equals 13 residues. V gave up 0 bases and J gave up 5 bases, with 10 bases separating them. The CDR3 DNA follows: TGCAGCGTTGAAGACCGACAGCATGAGACCCAGTACTTC. Translating it yields CSVEDRQHETQYF. The variable domain in full, with the rest retrieved from reference TRBV29-1 and TRBJ2-5, is SAVISQKPSRDICQRGTSLTIQCQVDSQVTMMFWYRQQPGQSLTLIATANQGSEATYESGFVIDKFPISRPNLTFSTLTVSNMSPEDSSIYLCSVEDRQHETQYFGPGTRLLVL.

J is TRBJ2-5 and V is TRBV13; maybe TRBD1 (6 bases). This CDR3 is 14 amino acids long. Germline V CDR1 and CDR2: PRHDT, FYEKMQ (reference sequence). With 0 bases removed from V and 5 bases from J, the gap between germline ends came to 10 bases. CDR3 nucleotides: TGTGCCAGCAGCTTAGGTGGGGGCTTGGAGACCCAGTACTTC. This codes for CASSLGGGLETQYF.

This clone was counted once. The J gene is TRBJ1-2, the V gene TRBV29-1; the D gene is possibly TRBD1 (5 bases). Germline V gene data show CDR1 as SQVTM and CDR2 as ANQGSEA. Between the trimmed V and J ends, which lost 4 bases and 3 bases, there was a span of 18 bases. The CDR3 runs 15 residues. The CDR3 here is CSVVGGDGTYYGYTF. The CDR3 bases are TGCAGCGTTGTAGGCGGGGACGGAACCTACTATGGCTACACCTTC.

The J gene is TRBJ2-3, the V gene TRBV27; D gene unclear. V was cut by 3 bases and J by 1 base, with 11 bases left in between. The CDR3 runs to 15 residues. Per the germline V gene, CDR1 is MNHEY and CDR2 is SMNVEV (reference sequence). The CDR3 DNA reads as TGTGCCAGCAGTTTCTTCATGTCCGGCACAGATACGCAGTATTTT. Protein sequence: CASSFFMSGTDTQYF.

The chain recombines TRBV5-6 with TRBJ1-5; D not certain. Germline CDR1 reads SGHDT; CDR2 reads YYEEEE. This CDR3 has 14 residues. V was trimmed by 2 bases and J by 11 bases, leaving 17 bases between them. The CDR3 is CASSFGTISGTQHF. The CDR3 DNA follows: TGTGCCAGCAGCTTTGGAACCATTAGCGGAACCCAGCATTTT.

The V call is TRBV7-9, the J call TRBJ2-4, with unresolved D. Trimming removed 8 bases at V and 1 base at J, with 9 bases between. Germline CDR1 SEHNR, CDR2 FQNEAQ (reference sequence). CDR3 size: 13 residues. As DNA, the CDR3 is TGTGCCAGCTTAGGCTTGGCCAAAAACATTCAGTACTTC. Translating gives CASLGLAKNIQYF.

The CDR3, as DNA: TGTGCCAGCAGCCTTGTGGACGGGCGCGGCTATGGCTACACCTTC. The encoded protein is CASSLVDGRGYGYTF. The chain has TRBV7-9 and TRBJ1-2, with D unclear. V lost 5 bases and J lost 4, with 17 bases in between. This CDR3 is built from 15 residues. The germline V gene encodes CDR1 SEHNR and CDR2 FQNEAQ (reference sequence).

The chain links TRBV13 to TRBJ2-5; 7 bases line up with TRBD2. The CDR3 totals 15 residues. Germline V lookup: CDR1 PRHDT, CDR2 FYEKMQ (reference sequence). V dropped 7 bases and J dropped 0; count of bases not matched to a gene: 8. This CDR3 is CASTARGVYQETQYF. In DNA form, the CDR3 reads TGTGCCAGCACCGCCCGGGGGGTCTACCAAGAGACCCAGTACTTC.

The rearrangement links TRBV27 to TRBJ2-7, with a possible D match to TRBD1 (6 bases). The CDR3 loop spans 13 amino acids. Germline V gene lookup returns CDR1 MNHEY and CDR2 SMNVEV (reference sequence). Trimming took off 4 bases at V and 6 bases at J, with 13 bases between the two ends. The CDR3 DNA follows: TGTGCCAGCAGTTCCTCAGGGGACGGCGAGCAGTACTTC. This translates into CASSSSGDGEQYF.

This clone occurred a few times. This chain joins TRBV19 and TRBJ2-1, with D maybe TRBD1 (7 bases). V lost 0 bases, J lost 5 bases, and 14 bases lay in between. CDR1 and CDR2 (germline): LNHDA, SQIVND (reference sequence). This CDR3 has 16 residues. CDR3 sequence reads: CASSIDRGAIDNEQFF. CDR3 in DNA: TGTGCCAGTAGTATAGACAGGGGGGCGATAGACAATGAGCAGTTCTTC.

The genes are TRBV7-6 and TRBJ2-5; TRBD2 matches at 8 bases. CDR3 length equals 15 residues. CDR1 SGHVS and CDR2 FNYEAQ come from the germline V gene. The J segment lost 5 bases and the V segment lost 1 base, leaving 6 bases of the junction unmatched. CDR3 residues: CASSLEVSGAETQYF. The CDR3 nucleotides read TGTGCCAGCAGCTTAGAAGTTAGCGGGGCGGAGACCCAGTACTTC.

This chain joins TRBV11-2 and TRBJ2-2; possibly TRBD2 for D (5 bases). CDR1 is SGHAT and CDR2 is FQNNGV in the germline V gene. V dropped 2 bases and J dropped 2 bases, with 9 bases sitting between them. The CDR3 covers 15 residues. This CDR3 reads CASSLRDYNTGELFF. The CDR3 DNA is TGTGCCAGCAGCTTAAGAGACTACAACACCGGGGAGCTGTTTTTT.

The chain couples TRBV11-2 to TRBJ2-7, with D unresolved. The CDR3 has 13 amino acids. Looked up from germline, CDR1 is SGHAT and CDR2 is FQNNGV. Trimming shortened V by 1 base and J by 2 bases, and 6 bases separated the two germline ends. The CDR3, as DNA: TGTGCCAGCAGCTTAGCGCAGACCTACGAGCAGTACTTC. Its translation: CASSLAQTYEQYF.